This T cell receptor beta chain is from a study of T cell repertoires in cytomegalovirus infection. As concerns this clonotype: What it recognizes is unknown.

Whole-study findings and limits: The study identified carriers of CMV plus the relevant HLA from cumulative public TCR beta family frequency.

MiXCR, applied by TCRdb to the reads, yields one record per CDR3 protein. The sample includes some 97,000 distinct CDR3 sequences, less than 25% of them seen just once. Per the germline V gene, CDR1 is MDHEN and CDR2 is SYDVKM. Trimming left V 9 bases short and J 8 bases short, with 10 bases between. There are 11 residues in the CDR3. The rearrangement joins TRBV28 to TRBJ1-4; D is unclear. The source material was CD8+ T cells from PBMCs. This TCR derives from a human donor in good health (CMV status not recorded). Some clones in this sample may be carry-over from other donors' samples. The CDR3 coding sequence is TGTGCCAGTCTAGGGTGGGAAAAACTGTTTTTT. Translation gives CASLGWEKLFF. Supplemented by reference TRBV28 and TRBJ1-4, the full variable domain reads DVKVTQSSRYLVKRTGEKVFLECVQDMDHENMFWYRQDPGLGLRLIYFSYDVKMKEKGDIPEGYSVSREKKERFSLILESASTNQTSMYLCASLGWEKLFFGSGTQLSVL.